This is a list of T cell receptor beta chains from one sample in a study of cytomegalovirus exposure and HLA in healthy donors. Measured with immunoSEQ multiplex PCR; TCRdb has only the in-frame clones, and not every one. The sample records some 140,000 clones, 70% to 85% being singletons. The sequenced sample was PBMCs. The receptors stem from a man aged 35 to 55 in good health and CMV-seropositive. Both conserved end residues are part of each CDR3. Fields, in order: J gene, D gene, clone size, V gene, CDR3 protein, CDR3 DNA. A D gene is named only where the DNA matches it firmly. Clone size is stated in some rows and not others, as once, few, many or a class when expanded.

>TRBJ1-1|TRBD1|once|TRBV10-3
CAISESDRGGTEAFF
TGTGCCATCAGTGAGTCGGACAGGGGTGGGACTGAAGCTTTCTTT
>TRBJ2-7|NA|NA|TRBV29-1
CSVVIYEQYF
TGCAGCGTTGTAATTTACGAGCAGTACTTC
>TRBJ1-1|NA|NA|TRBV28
CASSFGGVGRAEAFF
TGTGCCAGCAGTTTCGGGGGGGTAGGCAGGGCTGAAGCTTTCTTT
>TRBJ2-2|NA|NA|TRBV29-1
CSVHQGGELFF
TGCAGCGTTCATCAGGGAGGGGAGCTGTTTTTT
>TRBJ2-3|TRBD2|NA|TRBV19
CASSLTAGAADTQYF
TGTGCCAGTAGCCTAACAGCGGGAGCAGCCGATACGCAGTATTTT
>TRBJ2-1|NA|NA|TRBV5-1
CASSFGLRDSNNEQFF
TGCGCCAGCAGCTTCGGGCTCCGGGACTCAAACAATGAGCAGTTCTTC
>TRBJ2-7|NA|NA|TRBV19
CASSVRGAGPLYEQYF
TGTGCCAGTAGTGTTCGGGGGGCGGGCCCTCTCTACGAGCAGTACTTC
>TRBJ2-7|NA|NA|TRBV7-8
CASSSGTLSYEQYF
TGTGCCAGCAGCTCAGGGACTCTCTCCTACGAGCAGTACTTC
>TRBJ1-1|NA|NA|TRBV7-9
CASSPQGGGTEAFF
TGTGCCAGCAGCCCCCAAGGGGGGGGCACTGAAGCTTTCTTT
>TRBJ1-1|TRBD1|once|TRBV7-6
CASSLIGQGVNTEAFF
TGTGCCAGCAGCCTCATTGGACAGGGGGTGAACACTGAAGCTTTCTTT
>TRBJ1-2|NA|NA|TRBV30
CAWSRGSYGYTF
TGTGCCTGGAGTAGGGGCTCCTATGGCTACACCTTC
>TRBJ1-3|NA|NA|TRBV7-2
CASSPSIPPSSGNTIYF
TGTGCCAGCAGCCCATCAATCCCCCCGAGCTCTGGAAACACCATATATTTT
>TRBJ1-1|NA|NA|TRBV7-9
CASSSEGRAEAFF
TGTGCCAGCAGCTCCGAGGGAAGGGCTGAAGCTTTCTTT
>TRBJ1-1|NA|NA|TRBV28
CASSLTRAQNTEAFF
TGTGCCAGCAGTTTAACCAGGGCTCAGAACACTGAAGCTTTCTTT
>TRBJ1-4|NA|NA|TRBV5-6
CASSWQGREKLFF
TGTGCCAGCAGCTGGCAGGGCCGGGAAAAACTGTTTTTT
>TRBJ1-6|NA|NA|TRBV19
CASSAREQGSSSYNSPLHF
TGTGCCAGTAGTGCTAGAGAGCAGGGCTCAAGCTCCTATAATTCACCCCTCCACTTT
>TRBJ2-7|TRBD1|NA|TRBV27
CASSPHRGKAYEQYF
TGTGCCAGCAGTCCCCACAGGGGTAAGGCCTACGAGCAGTACTTC
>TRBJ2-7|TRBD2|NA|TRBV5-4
CASSLGLAGGPNGEQYF
TGTGCCAGCAGCTTGGGACTAGCGGGAGGGCCCAATGGGGAACAGTACTTC
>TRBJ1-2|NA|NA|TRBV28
CASSFNSRESTNYGYTF
TGTGCCAGCAGTTTTAATTCCCGTGAGAGTACTAACTATGGCTACACCTTC
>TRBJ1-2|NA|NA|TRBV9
CASSVGSAADYGYTF
TGTGCCAGCAGCGTAGGGTCGGCGGCTGACTATGGCTACACCTTC
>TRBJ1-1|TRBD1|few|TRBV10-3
CAISDRGKNRGAFF
TGTGCCATCAGTGATCGGGGAAAGAACAGGGGAGCTTTCTTT
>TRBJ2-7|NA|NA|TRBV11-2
CASSPRLFGGHYEQYF
TGTGCCAGCAGCCCAAGGTTATTCGGGGGGCACTACGAGCAGTACTTC
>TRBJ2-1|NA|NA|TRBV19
CASSIMPGAWEQFF
TGTGCCAGTAGTATAATGCCAGGGGCTTGGGAGCAGTTCTTC
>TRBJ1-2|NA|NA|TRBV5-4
CASSLDRTVYGYTF
TGTGCCAGCAGCTTGGACAGAACCGTCTATGGCTACACCTTC
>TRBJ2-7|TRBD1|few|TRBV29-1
CSVQGGTGRHEQYF
TGCAGCGTTCAAGGGGGGACAGGACGCCACGAGCAGTACTTC
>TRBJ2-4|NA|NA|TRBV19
CASSIDGILTLAKNIQYF
TGTGCCAGTAGTATAGACGGGATCTTGACCCTAGCCAAAAACATTCAGTACTTC
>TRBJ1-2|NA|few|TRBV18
CASSPSQGDYGYTF
TGTGCCAGCTCACCAAGTCAGGGTGACTATGGCTACACCTTC
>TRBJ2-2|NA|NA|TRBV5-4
CASSWPSGRQNTGELFF
TGTGCCAGCAGCTGGCCCAGCGGGCGGCAGAACACCGGGGAGCTGTTTTTT
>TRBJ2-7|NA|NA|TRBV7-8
CASSAGQPNYEQYF
TGTGCCAGCAGCGCGGGACAGCCGAACTACGAGCAGTACTTC
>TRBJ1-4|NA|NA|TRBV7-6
CASSPGLGEKLFF
TGTGCCAGCAGCCCCGGGTTGGGTGAAAAACTGTTTTTT
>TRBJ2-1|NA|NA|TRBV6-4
CASSDLGVEEQFF
TGTGCCAGCAGTGACCTGGGAGTGGAAGAGCAGTTCTTC
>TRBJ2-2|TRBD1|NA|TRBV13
CASRGQGNAGELFF
TGTGCCAGCAGAGGACAGGGTAACGCCGGGGAGCTGTTTTTT
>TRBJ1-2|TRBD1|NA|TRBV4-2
CASSQGDRGVNYGYTF
TGTGCCAGCAGCCAGGGGGACAGGGGCGTTAACTATGGCTACACCTTC
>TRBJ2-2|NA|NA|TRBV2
CASSESRIDWGGGELFF
TGTGCCAGCAGTGAAAGTAGGATCGACTGGGGCGGCGGGGAGCTGTTTTTT
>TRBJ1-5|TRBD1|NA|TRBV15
CATSRAGTGHQPQHF
TGTGCCACCAGCAGAGCAGGGACAGGTCATCAGCCCCAGCATTTT
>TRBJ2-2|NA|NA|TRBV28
CASSPDTGELFF
TGTGCCAGCAGCCCCGACACCGGGGAGCTGTTTTTT
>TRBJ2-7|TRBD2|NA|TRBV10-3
CAITPGLAAGAYEQYF
TGTGCCATCACTCCGGGACTAGCAGCGGGGGCCTACGAGCAGTACTTC
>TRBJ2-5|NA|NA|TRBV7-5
CARSSGTSGNLLETQYF
TGTGCCAGAAGCTCCGGGACTAGCGGGAACCTACTGGAGACCCAGTACTTC
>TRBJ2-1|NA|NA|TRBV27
CASSLGSRYNEQFF
TGTGCCAGCAGTTTAGGTTCGCGGTACAATGAGCAGTTCTTC
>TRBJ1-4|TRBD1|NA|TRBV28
CASTYGTANEKLFF
TGTGCCAGCACCTACGGGACAGCGAATGAAAAACTGTTTTTT
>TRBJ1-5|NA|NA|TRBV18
CASSPSGASNQPQHF
TGTGCCAGCTCACCGAGTGGTGCTAGCAATCAGCCCCAGCATTTT
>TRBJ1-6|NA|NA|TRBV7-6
CASSLVPWGGGNSPLHF
TGTGCCAGCAGCTTAGTTCCCTGGGGAGGGGGTAATTCACCCCTCCACTTT
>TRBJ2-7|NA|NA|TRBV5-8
CASSRTGSYEQYF
TGTGCCAGCAGCAGGACTGGGTCCTACGAGCAGTACTTC
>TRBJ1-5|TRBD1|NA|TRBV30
CAWSGGQGRGQPQHF
TGTGCCTGGAGTGGTGGACAGGGGAGAGGTCAGCCCCAGCATTTT
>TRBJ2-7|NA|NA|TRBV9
CASSVAGMSHEQYF
TGTGCCAGCAGCGTAGCCGGGATGAGCCACGAGCAGTACTTC
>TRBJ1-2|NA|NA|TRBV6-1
CASSERGYGYTF
TGTGCCAGCAGTGAGAGAGGCTATGGCTACACCTTC
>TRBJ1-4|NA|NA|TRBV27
CASTPNGGEKLFF
TGTGCCAGCACCCCGAACGGGGGGGAAAAACTGTTTTTT
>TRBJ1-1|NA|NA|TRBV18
CASSPPKGRGMNTEAFF
TGTGCCAGCTCACCACCGAAGGGAAGGGGAATGAACACTGAAGCTTTCTTT
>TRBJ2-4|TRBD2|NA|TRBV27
CASSFSLAGGPTKNIQYF
TGTGCCAGCAGTTTCTCACTAGCGGGAGGGCCCACCAAAAACATTCAGTACTTC
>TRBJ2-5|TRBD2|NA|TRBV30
CAWSVRLTSGHQETQYF
TGTGCCTGGAGTGTACGATTGACTAGCGGACACCAAGAGACCCAGTACTTC
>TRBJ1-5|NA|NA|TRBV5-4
CASSLAGDSNQPQHF
TGTGCCAGCAGCTTGGCCGGAGATAGCAATCAGCCCCAGCATTTT
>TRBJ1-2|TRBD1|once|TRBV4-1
CASSQTRTGRYGYTF
TGCGCCAGCAGCCAAACCCGGACAGGGCGATATGGCTACACCTTC
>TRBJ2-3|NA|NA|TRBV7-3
CASSSGGTDTQYF
TGTGCCAGCAGCTCCGGAGGTACAGATACGCAGTATTTT
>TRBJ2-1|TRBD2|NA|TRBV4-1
CASSHIAGGYNEQFF
TGCGCCAGCAGCCACATAGCGGGAGGCTACAATGAGCAGTTCTTC
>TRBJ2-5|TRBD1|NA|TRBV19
CASSIRTGEAGETQYF
TGTGCCAGTAGTATCAGGACAGGGGAAGCGGGGGAGACCCAGTACTTC
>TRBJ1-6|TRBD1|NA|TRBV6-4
CASSELTGANSPLHF
TGTGCCAGCAGTGAATTGACAGGGGCTAATTCACCCCTCCACTTT